The clone carrying this T cell receptor beta chain was counted a few times. The record originates from a study of kidney transplant recipient with SARS-CoV-2 infection. Each CDR3 protein is one row after TCRdb ran MiXCR on the reads. The data contain under 300,000 distinct CDR3 sequences, around 30% of them singletons. Germline assignment: CDR1 SGHVS and CDR2 FNYEAQ. The CDR3 covers 17 residues. V lost 5 bases and J 4 bases, leaving 23 bases between the germline ends. This TCR came from a male patient aged 30 to 39 who had COVID-19 and was a kidney transplant recipient. Some of these T cells may belong to the graft donor. The source was a blood sample, collected at baseline and on day 111 from a kidney transplant recipient. This chain joins TRBV7-6 and TRBJ1-2; D remains unclear. The CDR3 DNA reads TGTGCCAGCAGCCGTGCTCTTGAATCTCGAAAGACCTATGGCTACACCTTC. Its translation: CASSRALESRKTYGYTF.